The 17 T cell receptor beta chains below were found in one sample sequenced in a study of regulatory T cells in long-lasting Graves disease. Time point defined: newly diagnosed GD, antithyroid drugs for less than 3 months. The TCR library was made from RNA extracted from PBMCs. Arm-PCR with iRepertoire HTBI primers amplified the CDR3 regions for these TCR beta libraries. TCRdb fed the multiplex PCR reads into MiXCR, producing one record per CDR3 protein. This table holds approximately 400,000 distinct CDR3 sequences, 14% to 15% found once. The same specimen was also included in a second study, on T cells in Graves' hyperthyroidism and ophthalmopathy.

The sample in question was peripheral blood mononuclear cells (PBMCs), obtained at new diagnosis, from a patient treated with antithyroid drugs. The receptor set was obtained from a woman in her twenties or thirties with Graves disease.

In its sample, this clonotype was seen many times. V and J are TRBV27 and TRBJ2-7, with 10 bases fitting TRBD1. The germline V gene encodes CDR1 MNHEY and CDR2 SMNVEV (reference sequence). V lost 2 bases, J lost 2 bases, and 9 bases stayed unmatched. This CDR3 comprises 17 residues. CDR3 amino acids: CASSLVGTGALAYEQYF. The CDR3 DNA sequence: TGTGCCAGCAGTTTAGTGGGGACAGGGGCTTTAGCCTACGAGCAGTACTTC.

This clonotype showed up just a few times. The J gene is TRBJ1-1, the V gene TRBV19; D unresolved. This CDR3 contains 14 residues. Germline V lookup: CDR1 LNHDA, CDR2 SQIVND (reference sequence). V was clipped by 3 bases and J by 6 bases, with 14 bases between them. CDR3 DNA: TGTGCCAGTAGTATTGGGCGGAGCTGGCCTGAAGCTTTCTTT. Translated, it gives CASSIGRSWPEAFF.

This clonotype was counted ten times or more. The chain has TRBV30 and TRBJ1-5; the match to TRBD1 covers 9 bases. The CDR3 covers 14 residues. Germline V gene sequence: CDR1 GTSNPN, CDR2 SVGIG (reference sequence). Germline trimming cut 6 bases from V and 1 base from J; bases unmatched to any gene: 4. The DNA of the CDR3 is TGTGCCTGCTGGGACAGGGCGAGCAATCAGCCCCAGCATTTT. Amino acids: CACWDRASNQPQHF. Combining the CDR3 with reference TRBV30 and TRBJ1-5 gives the whole variable domain SQTIHQWPATLVQPVGSPLSLECTVEGTSNPNLYWYRQAAGRGLQLLFYSVGIGQISSEVPQNLSASRPQDRQFILSSKKLLLSDSGFYLCACWDRASNQPQHFGDGTRLSIL.

This clonotype was seen repeatedly, ten times or more. The chain employs TRBV7-3 and TRBJ2-7; tentatively, D is TRBD1 (6 bases). Germline V gives CDR1 SGHTA, CDR2 FQGTGA. The CDR3 runs to 15 residues. Trimming left V 5 bases short and J 5 bases short, with 19 bases between. CDR3 loop: CASSIPWGEGDEQYF. As DNA, the CDR3 is TGTGCCAGCAGCATCCCCTGGGGAGAGGGGGACGAGCAGTACTTC.

Ten or more counts support this clonotype. The chain recombines TRBV11-1 with TRBJ2-7; TRBD1 matches 11 bases. V lost 3 bases, J lost 4 bases, and 5 bases stayed unmatched. The CDR3 is 15 amino acids. Germline lookup yields CDR1 SGHAT and CDR2 FQDESV (reference sequence). CDR3 protein: CASSFGQGAGYEQYF. CDR3 nucleotides: TGTGCCAGCAGCTTTGGACAGGGGGCAGGTTACGAGCAGTACTTC.

The J gene is TRBJ2-3, the V gene TRBV6-2 or TRBV6-3; 8 bases agree with TRBD2. This CDR3 region has 16 residues. Trimming at V came to 6 bases and at J to 4 bases, leaving 12 bases not matched to a gene. Germline V gives CDR1 MNHEY, CDR2 SVGEGT. CDR3 sequence (DNA): TGTGCCAGCAGACCCTTCCGCCGGGAGGGCCCAGATACGCAGTATTTT. Its translation is CASRPFRREGPDTQYF.

Only one count was recorded for this clonotype. This chain joins TRBV10-3 and TRBJ2-3; 9 nucleotides align to TRBD1. Germline CDR1 ENHRY, CDR2 SYGVKD. V was clipped by 6 bases and J by 3 bases; unmatched bases: 10. CDR3 length: 16 amino acids. The CDR3 sequence: CAISPGQGKGTDTQYF. The CDR3 coding sequence is TGTGCCATCAGCCCGGGACAGGGTAAAGGTACAGATACGCAGTATTTT.

The chain joins TRBV20-1 to TRBJ1-3; TRBD1 is a possible D gene (5 bases). CDR1 is DFQATT and CDR2 is SNEGSKA in the germline V gene (reference sequence). V was pared by 5 bases and J by 4 bases, with 15 bases between. The CDR3 has 14 residues. The CDR3 reads CSAGFQGKGNTIYF. In DNA, the CDR3 is TGCAGTGCTGGTTTCCAGGGAAAAGGAAACACCATATATTTT.

This clonotype showed up many times. The V gene is TRBV12-3 or TRBV12-4, the J gene TRBJ2-1; 8 positions match TRBD2. Trimming removed 3 bases from V and 9 bases from J; junction bases left unmatched: 10. There are 15 residues in the CDR3. The CDR3: CASSFRMTSEFEQFF. The CDR3 nucleotides read TGTGCCAGCAGTTTTAGGATGACTAGCGAGTTTGAGCAGTTCTTC.

Many counts were recorded for this clonotype. This chain joins TRBV27 and TRBJ2-5; D is unclear. The V gene lost 4 bases and the J gene lost 1 base, with 13 bases spanning the gap. The CDR3 has 15 amino acids. Germline CDR1 and CDR2: MNHEY and SMNVEV (reference sequence). Here the CDR3 DNA reads TGTGCCAGCAGTTGGACCGGCACGGCCCAAGAGACCCAGTACTTC. Protein sequence: CASSWTGTAQETQYF.

The chain employs TRBV9 and TRBJ2-5; a possible D gene is TRBD2 (6 bases). CDR1 is SGDLS, CDR2 YYNGEE, per germline. V dropped 1 base and J dropped 1 base, with 8 bases sitting between them. This CDR3 comprises 14 residues. CDR3 protein: CASSVTGAQETQYF. DNA for the CDR3: TGTGCCAGCAGCGTAACGGGAGCCCAAGAGACCCAGTACTTC.

On this clonotype itself: This may come from a read error, since a much larger clone is one base off. The chain employs TRBV11-2 and TRBJ2-1, with D perhaps TRBD1 (6 bases). The CDR3 has 16 amino acids. Per the germline V gene, CDR1 is SGHAT and CDR2 is FQNNGV. Trimming left V 6 bases short and J 10 bases short, with 25 bases between. CDR3 loop: CASSPLHRDGSYEQFF. The CDR3 DNA sequence: TGTGCCAGCAGTCCCCTCCACAGGGATGGCTCCTACGAGCAGTTCTTC.

This clonotype was picked up many times. The chain couples TRBV28 to TRBJ2-7, with D possibly matching TRBD2 (5 bases). V was pared by 5 bases and J by 2 bases, with 19 bases between. The CDR3 runs to 16 residues. Germline values: CDR1 MDHEN, CDR2 SYDVKM. The CDR3 DNA reads as TGTGCCAGCAGTGGGTCGATCGGGGAGTCGCCCTACGAGCAGTACTTC. Translating gives CASSGSIGESPYEQYF.

This clonotype was detected once. Here the CDR3 omits its conserved ending phenylalanine or tryptophan, so a read error is the likely source. The V call is TRBV5-4, the J call TRBJ2-1, with D possibly matching TRBD1 (5 bases). V was trimmed by 2 bases and J by 10 bases, leaving 10 bases between them. Germline lookup yields CDR1 SGHNT and CDR2 YYREEE (reference sequence). The CDR3 contains 12 residues. CDR3 bases: TGTGCCAGCAGCTTTGTGGGGCAGGAGCAGTTCTCC. Translating it yields CASSFVGQEQFS.

This clonotype showed up many times. The CDR3 region is CASSEGLARDTQYF. For the CDR3, the DNA is TGTGCCAGCAGTGAAGGCCTAGCGAGAGATACGCAGTATTTT. The rearrangement uses TRBV6-1 and TRBJ2-3, with D perhaps matching TRBD2 (6 bases). CDR1 is MNHNS and CDR2 is SASEGT in the germline V gene. V shed 1 base and J shed 5 bases, with 10 bases lying between them. This CDR3 is 14 amino acids long.

This chain links TRBV20-1 with TRBJ2-5; TRBD1 matches at 7 bases. The length of the CDR3 is 14 residues. V shed 4 bases and J 3 bases; nucleotides not matched to a gene: 8. CDR1 and CDR2 (germline): DFQATT, SNEGSKA (reference sequence). CDR3 loop: CSATDETGKETQYF. CDR3 coding DNA: TGCAGTGCTACTGATGAGACAGGGAAAGAGACCCAGTACTTC.

In this sample, this clonotype turned up a few times. The genes are TRBV6-1 and TRBJ2-1; D remains unclear. In germline, CDR1 is MNHNS, CDR2 SASEGT. V dropped 8 bases and J dropped 7 bases, with 12 bases sitting between them. The CDR3 length is 12 residues. The CDR3 DNA sequence: TGTGCCAGCTCGAAAGGTTGGAATGAGCAGTTCTTC. It is translated as CASSKGWNEQFF.